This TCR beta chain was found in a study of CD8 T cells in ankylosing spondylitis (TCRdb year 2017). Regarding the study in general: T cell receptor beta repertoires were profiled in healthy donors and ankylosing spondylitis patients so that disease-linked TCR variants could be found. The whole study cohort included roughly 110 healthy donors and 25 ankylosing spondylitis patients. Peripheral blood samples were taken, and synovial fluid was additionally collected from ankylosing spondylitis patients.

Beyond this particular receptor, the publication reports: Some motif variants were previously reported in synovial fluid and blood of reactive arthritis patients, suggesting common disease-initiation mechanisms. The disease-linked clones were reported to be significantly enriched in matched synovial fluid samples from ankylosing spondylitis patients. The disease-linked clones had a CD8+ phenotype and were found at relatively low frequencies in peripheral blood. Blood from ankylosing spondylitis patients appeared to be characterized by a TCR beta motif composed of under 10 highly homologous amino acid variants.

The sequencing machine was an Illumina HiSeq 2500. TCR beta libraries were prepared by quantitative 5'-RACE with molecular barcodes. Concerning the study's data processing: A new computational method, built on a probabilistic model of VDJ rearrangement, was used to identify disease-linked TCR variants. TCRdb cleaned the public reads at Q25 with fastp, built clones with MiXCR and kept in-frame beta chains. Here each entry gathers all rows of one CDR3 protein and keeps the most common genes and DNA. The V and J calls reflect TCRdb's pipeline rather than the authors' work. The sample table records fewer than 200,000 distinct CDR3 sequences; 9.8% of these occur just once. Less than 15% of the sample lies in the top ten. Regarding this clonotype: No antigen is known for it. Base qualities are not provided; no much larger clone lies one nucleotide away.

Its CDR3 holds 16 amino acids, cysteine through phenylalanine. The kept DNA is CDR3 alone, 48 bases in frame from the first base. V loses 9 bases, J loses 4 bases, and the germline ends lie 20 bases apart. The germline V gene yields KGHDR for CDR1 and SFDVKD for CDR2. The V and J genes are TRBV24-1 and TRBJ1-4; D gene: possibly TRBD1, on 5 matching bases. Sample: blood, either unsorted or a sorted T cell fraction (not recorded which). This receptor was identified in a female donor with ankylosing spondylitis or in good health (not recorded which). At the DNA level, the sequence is TGTGCCACCGCAGGCGGAGGGGCTCTTCTTAATGAAAAACTGTTTTTT. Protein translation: CATAGGGALLNEKLFF.